Listed here are 7 T cell receptor beta chains from one sample, sequenced in a study of T cells after yellow fever vaccination. TCRdb itself ran the 5' RACE reads through MiXCR, one entry per CDR3 protein. The data hold a few hundred thousand distinct CDR3 sequences, with approximately 4% observed a single time. The specimen was PBMCs, collected 5 days after the yellow fever booster vaccination. These receptors were taken from a young man who received the YFV17D yellow fever vaccine.

This clonotype was detected only a few times. The chain recombines TRBV3-2 with TRBJ2-7. TRBV3-2 is described as a pseudogene. The CDR3 spans 9 residues. The CDR3 loop is CASSQQAYV. CDR3 nucleotides: TGTGCCAGCAGCCAACAAGCCTACGTC.

This clonotype was detected a few times. The chain carries TRBV19 and TRBJ2-7, with 7 bases matching TRBD1. CDR3 length: 14 residues. Germline assignment: CDR1 LNHDA and CDR2 SQIVND (reference sequence). With V trimmed by 4 bases and J by 5 bases, 8 bases remained unmatched. DNA of the CDR3: TGTGCCAGTAGTAACGCCTTAGGGGGCCACGAGCAGTACTTC. This gives the protein CASSNALGGHEQYF.

This clonotype has a handful of counts. The chain recombines TRBV24-1 with TRBJ2-3; D call uncertain. V shed 3 bases and J shed 4 bases, with 13 bases lying between them. CDR1 is KGHDR and CDR2 is SFDVKD in the germline V gene. This CDR3 comprises 15 residues. As DNA, the CDR3 is TGTGCCACCAGTGATGGAAAACGGGTGGCAGATACGCAGTATTTT. Translated, it gives CATSDGKRVADTQYF.

This clonotype occurred many times. The chain has TRBV6-1 and TRBJ1-2; D is undetermined. Deletions cut 7 bases from V and 4 bases from J, with 13 bases between. The CDR3 has 13 residues. Germline lookup yields CDR1 MNHNS and CDR2 SASEGT. CDR3 protein: CASTLGQAYGYTF. CDR3 coding DNA: TGTGCCAGCACCCTTGGCCAGGCCTATGGCTACACCTTC.

This clonotype was seen at least ten times. V gene TRBV4-1 combines with J gene TRBJ2-7; D gene unclear. Germline V gene lookup returns CDR1 MGHRA and CDR2 YSYEKL. This CDR3 has 13 amino acids. Trimming took 4 bases from V and 6 from J, leaving 13 bases between them. The CDR3 nucleotides read TGCGCCAGCAGCCTATCAGAAGGGCTCGAGCAGTACGTC. Its translation is CASSLSEGLEQYV.

A few counts support this clonotype. The V and J genes are TRBV7-8 and TRBJ2-7, with TRBD2 identical over 8 bases. The V gene's germline CDR1 is SGHVS and CDR2 FQNEAQ. This CDR3 is 12 amino acids long. With 4 bases clipped from V and 6 bases from J, the junction kept 2 bases outside the gene matches. CDR3: CASSSGGSEQYV. CDR3 in DNA: TGTGCCAGCAGCTCGGGGGGGAGCGAGCAGTACGTC.

J is TRBJ1-2 and V is TRBV24-1; TRBD1 matches at 7 bases. V lost 7 bases to trimming and J lost 3 bases; unmatched junction nucleotides: 4. CDR1 is KGHDR and CDR2 is SFDVKD in the germline V gene. The CDR3 contains 13 residues. The CDR3 nucleotides are TGTGCCACCAGCCGGGACAGCTACTATGGCTACACCTTC. It translates to CATSRDSYYGYTF.